This entry lists 18 T cell receptor beta chains sequenced from one sample in a study of cytomegalovirus exposure and HLA in healthy donors (dated by TCRdb to 2016 to 2017). Library preparation was by the immunoSEQ multiplex PCR assay. A mixture of 60 forward primers for TCR Vbeta segments and 13 reverse primers for TCR Jbeta segments was used in the multiplex PCR. TCRdb stores this immuneACCESS table with in-frame sequences only. Part of the clones is absent; in the studies checked, under half of the shortfall reflects unresolved V genes, and no reason is known for the rest. This sample lists 150,000 to 200,000 clones; around 79% were detected once. Jointly, the top ten make up 1.5% to 2% of the sample. The specimen was PBMCs. The source is a woman in her forties or fifties in good health and CMV-seronegative.

This rearrangement joins TRBV7-3 to TRBJ2-3; D perhaps matches TRBD2 (6 bases). The CDR3 spans 14 residues. CDR1 is SGHTA and CDR2 is FQGTGA in the germline V gene. V dropped 4 bases and J dropped 2 bases, with 10 bases sitting between them. The CDR3 nucleotides read TGTGCCAGCAGCTCCGGACTAACCACAGATACGCAGTATTTT. It translates to CASSSGLTTDTQYF.

V usage is TRBV9 and J usage is TRBJ1-2; D not certain. V was trimmed by 0 bases and J by 8 bases, leaving 14 bases between them. Germline CDR1 and CDR2: SGDLS and YYNGEE. The CDR3 contains 14 residues. CDR3 region: CASSVATSGGGYTF. The CDR3 DNA is TGTGCCAGCAGCGTAGCTACGTCTGGCGGGGGCTACACCTTC.

This rearrangement joins TRBV7-2 to TRBJ1-6; TRBD1 matches 10 bases. In germline, CDR1 is SGHTA, CDR2 FQGNSA. This CDR3 is 18 amino acids long. V trimming: 4 bases; J trimming: 6 bases; junction bases outside the gene matches: 12. Here the CDR3 DNA reads TGTGCCAGCAGCTCCAGTAGAAGGACAGGGGGGACTAATTCACCCCTCCACTTT. It is translated as CASSSSRRTGGTNSPLHF.

This clone was found a few times. V gene TRBV5-6 combines with J gene TRBJ1-1; possible D gene TRBD1, 5 bases. V was shortened by 0 bases and J by 1 base, with 13 bases between the two germline ends. Per germline, CDR1 SGHDT and CDR2 YYEEEE. The CDR3 is 16 residues long. For the CDR3, the DNA is TGTGCCAGCAGCTTGGCTGGAACAGGCCGGAACACTGAAGCTTTCTTT. Translation: CASSLAGTGRNTEAFF.

The chain has TRBV4-1 and TRBJ2-1, with TRBD2 matching 7 bases. This CDR3 has 16 residues. V dropped 4 bases and J dropped 6; count of bases not matched to a gene: 12. Germline-derived CDR1 and CDR2 are MGHRA and YSYEKL. The CDR3 protein is CASSPPGGRISNEQFF. As DNA, the CDR3 is TGCGCCAGCAGCCCCCCGGGCGGGAGAATAAGCAATGAGCAGTTCTTC.

This chain joins TRBV28 and TRBJ1-5, with D perhaps TRBD1 (6 bases). V was pared by 2 bases and J by 0 bases, with 14 bases between. The CDR3 contains 17 residues. Germline V CDR1 and CDR2: MDHEN, SYDVKM. The CDR3 sequence: CASSLVQGSDSNQPQHF. CDR3 nucleotides: TGTGCCAGCAGTTTAGTACAGGGATCCGATAGCAATCAGCCCCAGCATTTT.

Only a few counts were recorded for this clone. The chain uses TRBV6-1 and TRBJ2-7; D may be TRBD2 (5 bases). The V gene lost 2 bases and the J gene lost 2 bases, with 13 bases spanning the gap. The germline gives CDR1 MNHNS, CDR2 SASEGT. The CDR3 is 15 residues long. CDR3 bases: TGTGCCAGCAGTGAATCCCCAGCGGTTACCTACGAGCAGTACTTC. Translated: CASSESPAVTYEQYF.

J is TRBJ2-5 and V is TRBV10-3; TRBD2 is a possible D gene (6 bases). The length of the CDR3 is 14 residues. The V gene's germline CDR1 is ENHRY and CDR2 SYGVKD. V dropped 10 bases and J dropped 5 bases, with 20 bases sitting between them. The CDR3 coding sequence is TGTGCCACCTCGACTAGGACGGGCGAGGAGACCCAGTACTTC. Amino acid sequence: CATSTRTGEETQYF.

The J gene is TRBJ1-5, the V gene TRBV28, with 9 bases fitting TRBD1. Losses at the gene ends were 6 bases for V and 1 base for J; bases not matched to a gene: 10. CDR1 is MDHEN and CDR2 is SYDVKM in the germline V gene. The CDR3 loop spans 17 amino acids. The CDR3 bases are TGTGCCAGCAGCAATTCGGACAGGGGAGCGAGCAATCAGCCCCAGCATTTT. It is translated as CASSNSDRGASNQPQHF.

There are a few counts of this clone. The chain uses TRBV2 and TRBJ1-3; TRBD1 is a possible D gene (5 bases). V was shortened by 1 base and J by 16 bases, with 11 bases between the two germline ends. CDR3 length: 11 amino acids. Germline V gives CDR1 SNHLY, CDR2 FYNNEI. This CDR3 is CASSEEGPVYF. CDR3 nucleotide sequence: TGTGCCAGCAGTGAAGAGGGGCCCGTCTATTTT.

This clone was found a few times. The genes are TRBV10-3 and TRBJ1-4; 7 bases map to TRBD1. This CDR3 has 18 amino acids. Germline CDR1 ENHRY, CDR2 SYGVKD. Losses at the gene ends were 2 bases for V and 2 bases for J; bases not matched to a gene: 11. In DNA, the CDR3 is TGTGCCATCAGTGAGGTTGTGTCTCCGGGACAGACTAATGAAAAACTGTTTTTT. This translates into CAISEVVSPGQTNEKLFF.

The chain couples TRBV2 to TRBJ1-5; D is possibly TRBD1 (5 bases). The CDR3 consists of 17 residues. Germline V gives CDR1 SNHLY, CDR2 FYNNEI. V was clipped by 3 bases and J by 1 base, with 16 bases between them. CDR3 bases: TGTGCCAGCAGTGAGCTCAGGGCAGCCTTAAGCAATCAGCCCCAGCATTTT. Translation: CASSELRAALSNQPQHF.

The rearrangement joins TRBV7-9 to TRBJ2-3; 7 positions agree with TRBD2. V lost 1 base, J lost 4 bases, and 11 bases stayed unmatched. The germline gives CDR1 SEHNR, CDR2 FQNEAQ (reference sequence). This CDR3 has 17 amino acids. CDR3 in amino acids: CASSLGLADGAADTQYF. The CDR3 bases are TGTGCCAGCAGCTTAGGGCTAGCGGACGGGGCCGCAGATACGCAGTATTTT.

The V and J genes are TRBV19 and TRBJ2-3; D not resolved. The CDR3 loop spans 17 amino acids. The V and J ends lost 1 base and 5 bases respectively, with 19 bases between them. Germline loops: CDR1 LNHDA, CDR2 SQIVND (reference sequence). The CDR3 region is CASSIGALRQRVDTQYF. In nucleotides, the CDR3 is TGTGCCAGTAGTATAGGGGCCCTCCGCCAAAGAGTAGATACGCAGTATTTT.

This rearrangement joins TRBV18 to TRBJ2-5; 10 bases match TRBD2. This CDR3 is 14 amino acids long. Germline V CDR1 and CDR2: KGHSH, LQKENI. With 3 bases clipped from V and 4 bases from J, the junction kept 2 bases outside the gene matches. CDR3 residues: CASSPGLAPETQYF. CDR3 nucleotides: TGTGCCAGCTCACCGGGACTAGCGCCAGAGACCCAGTACTTC.

On this clone: The sample has other DNA sequences that encode this CDR3 too. The chain combines TRBV5-1 with TRBJ2-1; 8 bases fit TRBD2. There are 16 residues in the CDR3. From germline, CDR1 is SGHRS and CDR2 YFSETQ. With 2 bases clipped from V and 9 bases from J, the junction kept 13 bases outside the gene matches. The DNA for the CDR3 is TGCGCCAGCAGCTTTGAGTCAGCGGGGGCCTATGGTGAGCAGTTCTTC. Encoded protein: CASSFESAGAYGEQFF. Combining the CDR3 with reference TRBV5-1 and TRBJ2-1 gives the whole variable domain KAGVTQTPRYLIKTRGQQVTLSCSPISGHRSVSWYQQTPGQGLQFLFEYFSETQRNKGNFPGRFSGRQFSNSRSEMNVSTLELGDSALYLCASSFESAGAYGEQFFGPGTRLTVL.

V and J are TRBV6-6 and TRBJ1-5, with 9 bases lining up with TRBD1. The V and J ends lost 3 bases and 4 bases, in that order; junction bases with no gene match: 7. Looked up from germline, CDR1 is MNHNY and CDR2 is SVGAGI (reference sequence). The CDR3 totals 16 residues. CDR3 sequence: CASSYPGQGSNQPQHF. The CDR3 nucleotides read TGTGCCAGCAGTTATCCGGGACAGGGCTCGAATCAGCCCCAGCATTTT.

The CDR3: CASLPTNGETQYF. CDR3 sequence (DNA): TGTGCCAGCCTTCCTACCAACGGGGAGACCCAGTACTTC. The chain carries TRBV28 and TRBJ2-5; D uncertain. The CDR3 sequence is 13 residues long. CDR1 is MDHEN and CDR2 is SYDVKM in the germline V gene. The ends were cut back, 8 bases at V and 5 bases at J, with 15 bases in the middle.